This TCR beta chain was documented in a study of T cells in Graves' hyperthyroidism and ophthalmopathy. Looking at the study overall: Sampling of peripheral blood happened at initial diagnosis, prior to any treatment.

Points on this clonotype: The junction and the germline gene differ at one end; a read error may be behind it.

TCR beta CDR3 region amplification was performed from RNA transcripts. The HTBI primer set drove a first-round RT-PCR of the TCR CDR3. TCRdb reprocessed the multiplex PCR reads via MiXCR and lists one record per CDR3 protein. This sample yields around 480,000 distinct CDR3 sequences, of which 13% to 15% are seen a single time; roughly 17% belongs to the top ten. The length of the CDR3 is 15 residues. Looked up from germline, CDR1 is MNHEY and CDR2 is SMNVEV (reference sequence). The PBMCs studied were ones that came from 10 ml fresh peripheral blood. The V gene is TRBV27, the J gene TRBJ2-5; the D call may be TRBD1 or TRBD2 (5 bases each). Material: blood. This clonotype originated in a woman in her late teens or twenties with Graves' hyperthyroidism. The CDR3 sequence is CTSNRAGTAFETQYF. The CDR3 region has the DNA TGTACCAGCAATAGGGCTGGGACGGCCTTTGAGACCCAGTACTTC.